This TCR beta chain is from a study of a mutant IDH1 vaccine in newly diagnosed glioma. Study as a whole: Earlier therapy was either radiotherapy, temozolomide, or both, and most got both.

Profiling relied on immunoSEQ multiplex PCR, and the TCRdb table lists in-frame clones only, not all of them. The sample has about 72,000 clones; over 75% are singletons. On this clone itself: Antigen unknown.

This sample's time point: week 23, last vaccination. Topical imiquimod accompanied each vaccine dose, which consisted of 300 ug of mutant IDH1 20-mer peptide. The sample was PBMCs, taken from a glioma patient whose treatment included an IDH1 peptide vaccine. The clonotype comes from a man aged 18 to 29 with glioma.

CDR3 in amino acids: CASTEERGDNYGYTF. CDR3 nucleotides: TGTGCCAGCACCGAAGAAAGGGGCGATAACTATGGCTACACCTTC. The V and J genes are TRBV2 and TRBJ1-2, with a weak D call TRBD1 (5 bases). V lost 7 bases to trimming and J lost 1 base, with 16 bases between them. Germline assignment: CDR1 SNHLY and CDR2 FYNNEI. The CDR3 runs to 15 residues.